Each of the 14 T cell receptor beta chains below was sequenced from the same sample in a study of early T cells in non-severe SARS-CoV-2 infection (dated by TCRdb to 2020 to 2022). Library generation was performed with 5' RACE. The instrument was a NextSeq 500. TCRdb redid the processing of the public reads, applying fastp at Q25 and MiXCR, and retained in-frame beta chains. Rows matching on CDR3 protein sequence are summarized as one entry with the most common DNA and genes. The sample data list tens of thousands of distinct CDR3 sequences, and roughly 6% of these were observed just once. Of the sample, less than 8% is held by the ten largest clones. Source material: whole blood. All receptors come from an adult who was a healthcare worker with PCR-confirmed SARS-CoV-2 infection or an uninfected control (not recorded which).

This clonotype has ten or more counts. CDR3 bases: TGTGCCAGCAGCCCTCTGGGGGGCATGAACACTGAAGCTTTCTTT. Translating it yields CASSPLGGMNTEAFF. V and J are TRBV28 and TRBJ1-1, with D perhaps TRBD1 (6 bases). The length of the CDR3 is 15 residues. CDR1 is MDHEN and CDR2 is SYDVKM in the germline V gene. Trimming shortened V by 6 bases and J by 0 bases, and 14 bases separated the two germline ends.

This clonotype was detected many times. The CDR3 DNA reads as TGTGCCAGCTCACTTAGGACAGGGGGATTCGAGACCCAGTACTTC. It is translated as CASSLRTGGFETQYF. The chain uses TRBV18 and TRBJ2-5, with TRBD1 matching 10 bases. V shed 4 bases and J 5 bases; nucleotides not matched to a gene: 7. The germline CDR1 and CDR2 sequences are KGHSH and LQKENI. The CDR3 loop spans 15 amino acids.

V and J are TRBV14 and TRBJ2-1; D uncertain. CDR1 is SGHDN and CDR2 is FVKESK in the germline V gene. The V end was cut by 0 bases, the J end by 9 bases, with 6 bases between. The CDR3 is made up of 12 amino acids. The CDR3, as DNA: TGTGCCAGCAGCCAAGAGTGGGGTGAGCAGTTCTTC. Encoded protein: CASSQEWGEQFF.

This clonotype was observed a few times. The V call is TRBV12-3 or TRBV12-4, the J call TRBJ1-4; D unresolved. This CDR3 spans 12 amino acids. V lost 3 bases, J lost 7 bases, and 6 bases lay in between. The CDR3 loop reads CASSFSFEKLFF. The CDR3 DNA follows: TGTGCCAGCAGTTTTTCCTTTGAAAAACTGTTTTTT.

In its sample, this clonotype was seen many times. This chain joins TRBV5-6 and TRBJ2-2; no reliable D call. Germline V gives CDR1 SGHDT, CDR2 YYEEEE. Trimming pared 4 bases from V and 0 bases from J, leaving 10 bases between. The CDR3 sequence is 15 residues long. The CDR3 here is CASSRLGTNTGELFF. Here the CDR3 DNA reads TGTGCCAGCAGCCGCCTTGGGACGAACACCGGGGAGCTGTTTTTT.

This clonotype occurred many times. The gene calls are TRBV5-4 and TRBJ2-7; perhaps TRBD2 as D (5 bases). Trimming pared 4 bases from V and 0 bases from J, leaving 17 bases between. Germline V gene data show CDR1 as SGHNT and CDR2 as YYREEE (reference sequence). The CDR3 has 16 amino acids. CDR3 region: CASSPAADLSSYEQYF. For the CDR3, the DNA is TGTGCCAGCAGCCCAGCGGCAGACCTTAGCTCCTACGAGCAGTACTTC.

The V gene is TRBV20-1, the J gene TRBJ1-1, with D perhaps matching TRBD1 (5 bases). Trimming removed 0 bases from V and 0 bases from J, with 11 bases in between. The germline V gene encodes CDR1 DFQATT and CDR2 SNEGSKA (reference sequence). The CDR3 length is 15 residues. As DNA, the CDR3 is TGCAGTGCTAGAGATCCTGGGGGGATGAACACTGAAGCTTTCTTT. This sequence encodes CSARDPGGMNTEAFF.

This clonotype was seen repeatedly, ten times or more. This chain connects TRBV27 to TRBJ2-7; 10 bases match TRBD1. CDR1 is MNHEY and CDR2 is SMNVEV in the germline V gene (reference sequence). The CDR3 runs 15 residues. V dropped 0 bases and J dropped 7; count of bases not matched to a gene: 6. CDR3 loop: CASSLSRTGGLEQYF. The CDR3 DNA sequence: TGTGCCAGCAGTTTATCCCGGACAGGGGGGTTGGAGCAGTACTTC.

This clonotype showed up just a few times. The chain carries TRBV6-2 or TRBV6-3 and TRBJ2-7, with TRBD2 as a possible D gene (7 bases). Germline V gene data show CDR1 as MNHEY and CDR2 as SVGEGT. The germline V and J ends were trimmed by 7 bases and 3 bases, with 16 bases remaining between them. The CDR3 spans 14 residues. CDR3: CASKRGHGDYEQYF. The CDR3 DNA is TGTGCCAGCAAGCGGGGACACGGGGACTACGAGCAGTACTTC.

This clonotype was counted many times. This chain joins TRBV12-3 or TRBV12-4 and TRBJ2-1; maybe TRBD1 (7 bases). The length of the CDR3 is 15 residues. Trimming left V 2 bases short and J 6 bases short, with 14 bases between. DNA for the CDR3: TGTGCCAGCAGTTTAAGGGCAGGGGGACTCAATGAGCAGTTCTTC. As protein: CASSLRAGGLNEQFF.

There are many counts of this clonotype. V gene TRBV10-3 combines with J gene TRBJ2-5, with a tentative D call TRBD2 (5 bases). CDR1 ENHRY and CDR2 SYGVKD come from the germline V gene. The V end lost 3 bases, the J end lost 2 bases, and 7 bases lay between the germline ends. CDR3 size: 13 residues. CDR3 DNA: TGTGCCATCAGTGATTCGGGACAAGAGACCCAGTACTTC. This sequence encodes CAISDSGQETQYF.

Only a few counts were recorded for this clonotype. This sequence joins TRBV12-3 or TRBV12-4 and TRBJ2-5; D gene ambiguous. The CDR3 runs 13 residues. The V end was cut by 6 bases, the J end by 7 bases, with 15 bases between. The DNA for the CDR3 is TGTGCCAGCAGCTCCGGGTCCGGCGGGACCCAGTACTTC. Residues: CASSSGSGGTQYF.

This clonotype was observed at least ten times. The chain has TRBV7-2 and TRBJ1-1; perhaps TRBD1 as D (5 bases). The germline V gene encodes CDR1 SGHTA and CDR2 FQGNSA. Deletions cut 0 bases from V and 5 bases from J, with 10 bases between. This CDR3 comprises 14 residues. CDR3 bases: TGTGCCAGCAGCTTAGCGGCAGGGAGGACTGAAGCTTTCTTT. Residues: CASSLAAGRTEAFF.

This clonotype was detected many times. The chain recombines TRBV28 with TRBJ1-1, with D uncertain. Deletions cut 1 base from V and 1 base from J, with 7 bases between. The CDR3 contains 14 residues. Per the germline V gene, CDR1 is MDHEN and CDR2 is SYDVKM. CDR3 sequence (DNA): TGTGCCAGCAGTTTATTCAGAGCGAACACTGAAGCTTTCTTT. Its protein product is CASSLFRANTEAFF.